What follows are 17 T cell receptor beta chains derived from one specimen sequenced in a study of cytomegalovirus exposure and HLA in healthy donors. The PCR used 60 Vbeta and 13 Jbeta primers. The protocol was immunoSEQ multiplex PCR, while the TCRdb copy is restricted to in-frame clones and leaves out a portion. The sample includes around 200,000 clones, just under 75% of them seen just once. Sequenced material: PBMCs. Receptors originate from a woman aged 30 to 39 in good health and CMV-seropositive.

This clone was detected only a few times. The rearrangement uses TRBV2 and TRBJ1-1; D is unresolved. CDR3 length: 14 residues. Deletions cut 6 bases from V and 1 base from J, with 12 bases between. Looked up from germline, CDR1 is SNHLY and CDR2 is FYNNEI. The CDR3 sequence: CASRSSRPNTEAFF. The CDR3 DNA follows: TGTGCCAGCAGGTCTAGTCGCCCGAACACTGAAGCTTTCTTT.

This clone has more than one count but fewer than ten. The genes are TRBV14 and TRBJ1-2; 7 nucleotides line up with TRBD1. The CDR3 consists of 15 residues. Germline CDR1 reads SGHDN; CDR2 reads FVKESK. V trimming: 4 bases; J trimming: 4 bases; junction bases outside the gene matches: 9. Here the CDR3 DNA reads TGTGCCAGCAGCCCCCAGGGGGGAGCCGGCTATGGCTACACCTTC. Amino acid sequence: CASSPQGGAGYGYTF. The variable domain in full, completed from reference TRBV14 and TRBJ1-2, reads EAGVTQFPSHSVIEKGQTVTLRCDPISGHDNLYWYRRVMGKEIKFLLHFVKESKQDESGMPNNRFLAERTGGTYSTLKVQPAELEDSGVYFCASSPQGGAGYGYTFGSGTRLTVV.

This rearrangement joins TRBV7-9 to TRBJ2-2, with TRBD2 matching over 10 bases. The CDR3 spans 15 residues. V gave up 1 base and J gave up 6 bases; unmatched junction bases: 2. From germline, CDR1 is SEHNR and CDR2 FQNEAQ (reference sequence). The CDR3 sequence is CASSLGLAGAGELFF. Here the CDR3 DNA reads TGTGCCAGCAGCTTAGGGCTAGCGGGAGCCGGGGAGCTGTTTTTT.

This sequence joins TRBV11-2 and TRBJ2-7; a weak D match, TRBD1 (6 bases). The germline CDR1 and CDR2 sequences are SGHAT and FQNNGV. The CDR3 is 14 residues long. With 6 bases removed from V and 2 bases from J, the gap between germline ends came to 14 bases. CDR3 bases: TGTGCCAGCAGACAAGGGGGATACACCTACGAGCAGTACTTC. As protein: CASRQGGYTYEQYF.

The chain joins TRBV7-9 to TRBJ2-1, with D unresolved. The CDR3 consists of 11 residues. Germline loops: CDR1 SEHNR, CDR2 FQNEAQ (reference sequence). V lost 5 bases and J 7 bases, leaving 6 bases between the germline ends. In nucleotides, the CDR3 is TGTGCCAGCAGCCGCGGTAATGAGCAGTTCTTC. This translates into CASSRGNEQFF.

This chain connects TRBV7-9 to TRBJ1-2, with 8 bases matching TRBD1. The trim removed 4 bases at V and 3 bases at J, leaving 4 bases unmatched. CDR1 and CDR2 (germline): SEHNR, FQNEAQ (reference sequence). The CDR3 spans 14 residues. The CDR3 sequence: CASSSGQEYYGYTF. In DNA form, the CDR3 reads TGTGCCAGCAGCTCGGGACAGGAGTACTATGGCTACACCTTC.

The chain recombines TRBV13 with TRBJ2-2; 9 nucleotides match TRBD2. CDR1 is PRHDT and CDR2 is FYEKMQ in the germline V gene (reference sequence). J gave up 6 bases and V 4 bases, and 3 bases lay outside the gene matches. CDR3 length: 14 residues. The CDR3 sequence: CASSWGLASGELFF. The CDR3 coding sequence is TGTGCCAGCAGCTGGGGACTAGCTTCCGGGGAGCTGTTTTTT.

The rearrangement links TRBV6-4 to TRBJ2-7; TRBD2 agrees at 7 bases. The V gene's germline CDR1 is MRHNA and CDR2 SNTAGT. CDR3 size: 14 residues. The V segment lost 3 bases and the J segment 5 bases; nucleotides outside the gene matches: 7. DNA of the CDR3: TGTGCCAGCAGTGAAAACGGGAGGTCCCACGAGCAGTACTTC. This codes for CASSENGRSHEQYF.

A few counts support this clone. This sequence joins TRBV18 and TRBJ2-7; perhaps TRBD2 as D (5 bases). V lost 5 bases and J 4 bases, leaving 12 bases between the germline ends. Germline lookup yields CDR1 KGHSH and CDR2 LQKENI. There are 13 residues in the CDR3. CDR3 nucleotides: TGTGCCAGCTCAGAGGGCCAGAGTTACGAGCAGTACTTC. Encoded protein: CASSEGQSYEQYF.

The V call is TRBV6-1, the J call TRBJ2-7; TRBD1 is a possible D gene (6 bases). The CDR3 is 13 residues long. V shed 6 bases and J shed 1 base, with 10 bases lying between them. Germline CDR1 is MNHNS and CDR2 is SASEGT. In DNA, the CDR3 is TGTGCCAGCAGCGTGGACAGTTCCTACGAGCAGTACTTC. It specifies CASSVDSSYEQYF.

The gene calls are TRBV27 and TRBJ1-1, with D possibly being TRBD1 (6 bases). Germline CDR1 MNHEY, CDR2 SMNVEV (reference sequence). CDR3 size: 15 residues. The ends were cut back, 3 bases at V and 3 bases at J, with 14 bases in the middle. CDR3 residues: CASSFLGQLHTEAFF. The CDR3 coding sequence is TGTGCCAGCAGTTTTTTGGGACAACTACACACTGAAGCTTTCTTT.

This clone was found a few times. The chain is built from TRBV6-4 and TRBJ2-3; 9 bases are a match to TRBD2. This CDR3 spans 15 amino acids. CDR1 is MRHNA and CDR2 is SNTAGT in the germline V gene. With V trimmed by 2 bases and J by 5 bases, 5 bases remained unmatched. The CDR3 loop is CASSDGGRAVDTQYF. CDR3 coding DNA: TGTGCCAGCAGTGACGGCGGGAGGGCCGTAGATACGCAGTATTTT.

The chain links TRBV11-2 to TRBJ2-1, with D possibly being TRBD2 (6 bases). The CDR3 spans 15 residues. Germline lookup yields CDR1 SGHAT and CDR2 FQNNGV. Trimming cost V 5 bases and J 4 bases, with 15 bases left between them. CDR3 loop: CASSLGTGSYNEQFF. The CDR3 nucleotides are TGTGCCAGCAGCCTCGGGACTGGCTCTTACAATGAGCAGTTCTTC.

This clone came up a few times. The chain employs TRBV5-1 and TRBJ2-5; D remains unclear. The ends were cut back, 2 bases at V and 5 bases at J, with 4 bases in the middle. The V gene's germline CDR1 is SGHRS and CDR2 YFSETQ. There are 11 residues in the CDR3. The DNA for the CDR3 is TGCGCCAGCAGCTTCAGTGAGACCCAGTACTTC. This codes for CASSFSETQYF.

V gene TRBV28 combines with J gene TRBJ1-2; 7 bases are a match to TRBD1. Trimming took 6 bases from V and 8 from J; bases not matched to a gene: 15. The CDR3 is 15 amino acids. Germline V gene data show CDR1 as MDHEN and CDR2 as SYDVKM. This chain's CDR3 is CASSPTGAAQQGYTF. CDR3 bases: TGTGCCAGCAGCCCAACAGGGGCCGCTCAACAGGGCTACACCTTC.

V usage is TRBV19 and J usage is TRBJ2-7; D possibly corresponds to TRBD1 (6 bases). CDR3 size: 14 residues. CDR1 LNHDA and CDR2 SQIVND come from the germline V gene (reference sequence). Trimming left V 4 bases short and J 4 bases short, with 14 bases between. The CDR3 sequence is CASSRSGGRYEQYF. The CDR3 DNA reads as TGTGCCAGTAGTAGGAGTGGGGGCAGATACGAGCAGTACTTC.

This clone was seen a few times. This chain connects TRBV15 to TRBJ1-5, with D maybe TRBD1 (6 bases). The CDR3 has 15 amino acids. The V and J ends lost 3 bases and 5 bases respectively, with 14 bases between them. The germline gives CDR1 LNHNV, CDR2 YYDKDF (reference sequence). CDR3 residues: CATSSDRQDYQPQHF. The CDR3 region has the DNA TGTGCCACCAGCAGCGATAGACAGGACTATCAGCCCCAGCATTTT.